This T cell receptor (beta chain) derives from a study of blood T cell repertoires in COVID-19 (TCRdb year 2020). Notes on the research overall: The collaborator samples originated in the United States, Italy and Spain and spanned the acute and convalescent phases of COVID-19. The prospective study material was composed of cDNA or gDNA derived from T cells, B-cell-depleted T cells, or PBMCs. Deeply sampled blood TCRbeta repertoires from subjects exposed to, actively infected with, or recovered from COVID-19 were included in the dataset. A freely available public database, intended as a resource for researchers studying the immune response to SARS-CoV-2, is where the repertoires were released. Samples were obtained from the ongoing ImmuneRACE study (first 160 participants) and from some 1,200 subjects provided by 6 global collaborators. A de-identified subject ID, COVID-19 status, age in years and sex were almost always included in the sample metadata. HLA class I and class II types, where available, came from metadata supplied by the sample provider rather than from assay-based typing. Results the study describes overall, beyond this receptor: The quantity of clinical and demographic metadata differed by source and by participant and was supplied without curation.

Enrolling through a virtual design, the prospective study's participants ranged in age from roughly 18 to 89 years and lived across roughly 24 United States geographic areas. In the prospective study, cohorts were assigned on the basis of participant-reported clinical history obtained from a screening survey and a study questionnaire. In the prospective study, whole blood, serum and a nasopharyngeal or oropharyngeal swab were collected from each participant by mobile phlebotomists. Additional blood draws and questionnaires over an approximately 2-month period could optionally be provided by prospective study participants. Before DNA extraction, blood samples from the prospective study were shipped at room temperature or frozen. A distance of 11 bases separates the germline ends of V and J, which lose 3 bases and 8 bases respectively. Spanning cysteine to phenylalanine, the CDR3 consists of 13 amino acids. The CDR3 DNA has 39 bases and is translated from base 1. CDR1 and CDR2, per the germline V gene, are SGHTA and FQGTGA.

TCRbeta CDR3 regions were amplified from genomic DNA by means of the immunoSEQ Assay, a bias-controlled multiplex PCR. Concerning the study's data processing: Within the assay, amplification of reference gene primers was used to estimate how many nucleated cells each sample contained. Sequence reads were collapsed and filtered to measure the absolute abundance of every unique TCRbeta CDR3 rearrangement. For each sample, productive Simpson clonality was calculated as the square root of Simpson's diversity index across productive rearrangements. TCRdb provides this immuneACCESS table in a form limited to in-frame rearrangements. Some clones are lacking; in checked studies, under half of them reflect an unresolved V gene, and why the rest are absent is not known. That table supplies the V and J calls and clone size; D and trimming were determined from the DNA. In all, the sample holds 160,000 or so clones, and 87% of those were seen once. The top ten constitute roughly 1.2% of the sample.

In the case of this clone: The target of this receptor is not known. The sample holds no much larger clone one base away, and base qualities are not on file.

Sequenced: PBMCs or T cells enriched from blood (not recorded which). The sequence came from a human donor with acute COVID-19. The donor label of this sample is uncertain. The chain is encoded by TRBV7-3 joined to TRBJ2-1, with no D gene named confidently. The DNA sequence reads TGTGCCAGCAGCTTTAGTCCCCAGGATGAGCAGTTCTTC. It translates to CASSFSPQDEQFF.